This TCR beta chain is drawn from a study of shared clonotypes between healthy human individuals (dated by TCRdb to 2018 to 2021). With regard to the full study: The cohort comprised a couple of women and three men aged 18 to 49 years. Per donor, three plates each were used for CD4 naive and CD4 memory, two for CD8 naive, and one for CD8 memory. Leukapheresis yielded between about 0.9 and 8.9 billion PBMCs per donor. Libraries were prepared and TCR repertoires were sequenced by different laboratories using diverse techniques, in order to increase sequencing depth and limit assay-specific biases. To estimate repertoire size and how much clonotypes are shared between individuals, the study performed deep sequencing of blood TCR repertoires from a few healthy adults. Study-wide findings and limitations: Based on pairwise subsampling, the degree of clonotype sharing among donors was expected to be affected by sequencing depth. Naive subsets generally had larger estimated clonotype richness than memory subsets did. Across four donors, approximately 5% of naive CD4, approximately 3.6% of naive CD8, under 2.5% of memory CD4, and approximately 0.4% of memory CD8 clonotypes were shared. Sampling was limited to blood, and TCR repertoires in tissue likely differ from TCR repertoires in blood. Because the study included only a small number of donors, the genetic and exposure-history diversity represented was limited. Rarefaction of sorted-subset datasets indicated incomplete sequencing despite the large sequencing depth. Compared with non-shared clonotypes, clonotypes shared by all four sorted-subset donors had higher generation probabilities.

For the CD8 naive samples, CD45RO-negative cells were positively selected for CCR7, yielding a CD45RA+CCR7+ population from which TemRA cells were excluded. Healthy HIV-negative adults with no recently reported acute infections or vaccinations were included as donors. Only Caucasian adults living in Nashville, Tennessee, USA were represented among the donors. After blood collection by leukapheresis, PBMCs were isolated using Ficoll-Histopaque density gradient centrifugation and then cryopreserved in the vapor phase of liquid nitrogen. Analytical flow cytometry was used to check the purity and quantity of every magnetically sorted T cell population. Genomic DNA was isolated from every sorted fraction and measured by UV absorbance on a Nanodrop 2000c. TCR CDR3 regions were amplified from genomic DNA by multiplex PCR using the deep immunoSEQ assay. Genomic DNA extracted from each cell subset was distributed evenly over all wells of several immunoSEQ 96-well plates, and each plate served as one replicate. Each replicate PCR for sorted subsets received approximately 220 ng genomic DNA, equal to 28,000 or so T cell genomes. The purified libraries were quantified using a Qubit 3.0 fluorometer, sized with a Bioanalyzer 2100, and then quantified again using the KAPA Library Quantification kit. Each immunoSEQ 96-well plate was sequenced on its own single-read 150-cycle Illumina NextSeq 550 flow cell. Under the source paper's analysis protocol: Because only junctional sequences without quality scores were contained in the immunoSEQ output, filtering matching that applied to full-length reads could not be performed. Sequences were annotated with PyIR, a Python wrapper for IgBLAST v1.9, and V/J genes and CDR3 were assigned using IMGT germline references. Reads with weak V/J assignments (E-value above 1e-6), missing CDR3, stop codons, out-of-frame junctions, or ambiguous translated residues were removed. V3J clonotypes were defined as sequences sharing an identical inferred V gene, J gene, and CDR3 amino acid sequence. To compute the percentage overlap between repertoires, the number of shared unique clonotypes was divided by the size of the smaller repertoire. Three approaches were used to assess repertoire richness: RTK rarefaction, the Chao1 estimator, and Recon v2.1 estimates of unobserved clonotypes. For all TCRbeta clonotypes obtained by the gDNA method from four donors, generation probabilities were computed with OLGA. TCRdb provides this immuneACCESS table in a form limited to in-frame rearrangements. Some clones are lacking; in checked studies, under half of them reflect an unresolved V gene, and why the rest are absent is not known. That table gives V, J and clone size, and the DNA gave D and trimming. This sample is represented by about 2 million clones; 85% to 95% of them were singletons. The top ten clones comprise roughly 1.2% of the sample.

Of note for this clone: Its antigen is unknown. Base quality data are lacking; no much larger clone is found one base away.

The TCR sequence derives from a man between 18 and 35 years old in good health. Sequenced material: naive CD8+ T cells sorted from blood. What the cell subset or site label conveys for this sample: CD45RA+CCR7+.

The DNA is TGTGCCAGCAGTGAAACGGGGGCCCACAATGAGCAGTTCTTC. Protein translation: CASSETGAHNEQFF. The receptor chain draws on TRBV6-1 and TRBJ2-1; the D gene may be TRBD1 or TRBD2, since each aligns over 6 bases. The CDR3 contains 14 residues, cysteine and phenylalanine counted. The sequence is cut down to CDR3 DNA, 42 bases in frame from base 1. For CDR1 and CDR2, the germline V gene lists MNHNS and SASEGT. V is pared back by 2 bases and J by 5 bases, with 10 bases lying between the germline termini.